This T cell receptor (beta chain) was sequenced for a study of cytomegalovirus exposure and HLA in healthy donors. Study-wide findings and caveats: Sequencing had likely introduced a cluster of highly shared sequence variants as an artifact. It was reported in a later analysis that an Asian-associated ancestry cluster showed fewer N-insertions than the 666-donor mean. Published work reported that the classifier diagnosed cytomegalovirus status with high specificity and sensitivity. Presence/absence analyses took donor sequencing depth as roughly uniform.

As for this clone: The antigen is not known.

The PCR employed 60 Vbeta primers together with 13 Jbeta primers. Profiled with immunoSEQ multiplex PCR; TCRdb holds only in-frame clones, not every one. The table records some 70,000 clones, less than 85% of them present only once. The germline V gene encodes CDR1 SGHRS and CDR2 YFSETQ. CDR3 length: 15 residues. V was shortened by 3 bases and J by 6 bases, with 15 bases between the two germline ends. The sequence derives from a woman between 50 and 59 years old in good health and CMV-seronegative. Sequencing input: PBMCs. This chain connects TRBV5-1 to TRBJ2-2; the D gene is possibly TRBD2 (7 bases). This chain's CDR3 is CASSWGGPIAGELFF. The CDR3 DNA follows: TGCGCCAGCAGCTGGGGGGGGCCTATCGCCGGGGAGCTGTTTTTT.